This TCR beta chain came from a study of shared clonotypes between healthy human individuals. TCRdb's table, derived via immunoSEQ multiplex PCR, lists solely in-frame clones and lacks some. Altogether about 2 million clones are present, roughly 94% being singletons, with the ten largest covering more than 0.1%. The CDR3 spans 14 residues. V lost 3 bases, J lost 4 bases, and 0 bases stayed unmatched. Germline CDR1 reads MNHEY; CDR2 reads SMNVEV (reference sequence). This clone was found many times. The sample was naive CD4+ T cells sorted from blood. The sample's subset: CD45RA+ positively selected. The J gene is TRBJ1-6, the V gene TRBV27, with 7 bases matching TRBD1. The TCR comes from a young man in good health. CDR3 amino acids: CASSLTGYNSPLHF. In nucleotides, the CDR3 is TGTGCCAGCAGTTTGACAGGGTATAATTCACCCCTCCACTTT.